The 30 T cell receptor beta chains presented below share a single source sample, sequenced in a study of T-cell memory formation after mild COVID-19. Via MiXCR, TCRdb re-called the 5' RACE reads, giving one row per CDR3 protein. The sample holds more than 400,000 distinct CDR3 sequences, about 20% seen once. The sequenced sample was PBMCs or a T cell subset sorted from them (not recorded which). The receptors stem from an adult woman who had mild COVID-19 (a few samples of this study predate the infection). Cell type and time point are not known.

The V and J genes are TRBV7-9 and TRBJ2-5; weak D call: TRBD1 (5 bases). Germline lookup yields CDR1 SEHNR and CDR2 FQNEAQ (reference sequence). V lost 6 bases and J 4 bases, leaving 12 bases between the germline ends. This CDR3 has 13 amino acids. The CDR3 region is CASRAGMRETQYF. The CDR3 nucleotides read TGTGCCAGCAGAGCAGGGATGAGAGAGACCCAGTACTTC.

This clonotype was counted between two and nine times. The chain couples TRBV5-1 to TRBJ2-4; D may be TRBD2 (7 bases). The germline V and J ends were trimmed by 4 bases and 1 base, with 18 bases remaining between them. The germline gives CDR1 SGHRS, CDR2 YFSETQ. The CDR3 consists of 17 residues. The CDR3 coding sequence is TGCGCCAGCAGCCCTGGGGGGGGGGCCGGGGCCAAAAACATTCAGTACTTC. The encoded protein is CASSPGGGAGAKNIQYF.

This clonotype has a handful of counts. The chain couples TRBV30 to TRBJ2-1; 11 bases align to TRBD2. Germline trimming cut 6 bases from V and 8 bases from J; bases unmatched to any gene: 9. Germline lookup yields CDR1 GTSNPN and CDR2 SVGIG (reference sequence). The CDR3 is 14 residues long. Written as DNA, the CDR3 is TGTGCCTGCCGTCTAGCGGGGGGTCGCGATGAGCAGTTCTTC. Residues: CACRLAGGRDEQFF.

This clonotype appeared a few times. The chain carries TRBV29-1 and TRBJ1-5, with TRBD1 identical over 8 bases. CDR3 length: 13 residues. Losses at the gene ends were 4 bases for V and 6 bases for J; bases not matched to a gene: 5. In germline, CDR1 is SQVTM, CDR2 ANQGSEA. For the CDR3, the DNA is TGCAGCGTTGGAACAGGGGGAGGTCAGCCCCAGCATTTT. It encodes CSVGTGGGQPQHF.

This clonotype was seen a few times. The chain has TRBV7-6 and TRBJ2-7; tentatively, D is TRBD1 (6 bases). Deletions cut 3 bases from V and 7 bases from J, with 16 bases between. Per germline, CDR1 SGHVS and CDR2 FNYEAQ. CDR3 length: 14 residues. CDR3 bases: TGTGCCAGCAGCTTCCAGATACAGGGAGAAGAGCAGTACTTC. Its protein product is CASSFQIQGEEQYF.

This rearrangement joins TRBV5-1 to TRBJ2-4; D is unresolved. V was clipped by 7 bases and J by 0 bases, with 26 bases between them. Germline-derived CDR1 and CDR2 are SGHRS and YFSETQ. The length of the CDR3 is 19 residues. CDR3: CASSDEPAGLLLAKNIQYF. The CDR3 bases are TGCGCCAGCTCCGACGAGCCGGCCGGGCTACTCCTAGCCAAAAACATTCAGTACTTC.

J is TRBJ2-1 and V is TRBV12-5; 10 bases are shared with TRBD1. With 3 bases clipped from V and 7 bases from J, the junction kept 6 bases outside the gene matches. CDR1 LGHNT and CDR2 FRNRAP come from the germline V gene. The CDR3 is 15 amino acids. Here the CDR3 reads CASGFLGQGKNEQFF. In DNA form, the CDR3 reads TGTGCTAGTGGTTTCTTGGGACAGGGGAAAAATGAGCAGTTCTTC. Together with reference TRBV12-5 and TRBJ2-1, the CDR3 gives the full variable domain: DARVTQTPRHKVTEMGQEVTMRCQPILGHNTVFWYRQTMMQGLELLAYFRNRAPLDDSGMPKDRFSAEMPDATLATLKIQPSEPRDSAVYFCASGFLGQGKNEQFFGPGTRLTVL.

V usage is TRBV23-1 and J usage is TRBJ1-5, with D perhaps matching TRBD1 (5 bases). TRBV23-1 is given ORF status, its function remaining uncertain. Trimming removed 2 bases from V and 3 bases from J, with 11 bases in between. There are 15 residues in the CDR3. The CDR3 reads CASSQQGIYNQPQHF. CDR3 DNA: TGCGCCAGCAGTCAACAGGGAATATACAATCAGCCCCAGCATTTT.

This clonotype has only a few counts. This chain uses TRBV3-1 with TRBJ2-7; 10 positions agree with TRBD1. The CDR3 contains 12 residues. V was clipped by 4 bases and J by 6 bases; unmatched bases: 0. From germline, CDR1 is LGHDT and CDR2 YNNKEL (reference sequence). CDR3 amino acids: CASSRTGGEQYF. DNA of the CDR3: TGTGCCAGCAGCCGGACAGGGGGCGAGCAGTACTTC.

This clonotype was seen a few times. The chain uses TRBV5-1 and TRBJ1-2, with TRBD1 matching over 8 bases. V gave up 4 bases and J gave up 6 bases; unmatched junction bases: 17. The CDR3 is 17 residues long. Per the germline V gene, CDR1 is SGHRS and CDR2 is YFSETQ. CDR3 sequence: CASSKLGTGQSPHGYTF. CDR3 DNA sequence: TGCGCCAGCAGCAAGTTAGGGACAGGCCAGTCCCCCCATGGCTACACCTTC. The full variable domain, its missing parts supplied by reference TRBV5-1 and TRBJ1-2, is KAGVTQTPRYLIKTRGQQVTLSCSPISGHRSVSWYQQTPGQGLQFLFEYFSETQRNKGNFPGRFSGRQFSNSRSEMNVSTLELGDSALYLCASSKLGTGQSPHGYTFGSGTRLTVV.

This chain uses TRBV3-1 with TRBJ1-5; D is unclear. Germline CDR1 is LGHDT and CDR2 is YNNKEL (reference sequence). There are 16 residues in the CDR3. The V gene lost 0 bases and the J gene lost 3 bases, with 12 bases spanning the gap. CDR3 sequence: CASSQDTAEYNQPQHF. The CDR3 DNA sequence: TGTGCCAGCAGCCAAGATACGGCAGAATACAATCAGCCCCAGCATTTT.

The chain uses TRBV30 and TRBJ2-1, with D possibly being TRBD1 or TRBD2 (6 bases each). This CDR3 spans 14 amino acids. CDR1 is GTSNPN and CDR2 is SVGIG in the germline V gene (reference sequence). V was trimmed by 4 bases and J by 1 base, leaving 11 bases between them. The CDR3 reads CAWTKGGSYNEQFF. CDR3 DNA sequence: TGTGCCTGGACGAAGGGGGGATCCTACAATGAGCAGTTCTTC.

The V call is TRBV10-3, the J call TRBJ1-2; D unresolved. From germline, CDR1 is ENHRY and CDR2 SYGVKD. V lost 6 bases, J lost 6 bases, and 17 bases lay in between. This CDR3 has 14 amino acids. CDR3 in amino acids: CAIRDPGRENGYTF. CDR3 bases: TGTGCCATCAGAGATCCTGGTAGGGAGAATGGCTACACCTTC.

V is TRBV7-2 and J is TRBJ2-7; no firm D call. The V and J ends lost 4 bases and 3 bases respectively, with 10 bases between them. Germline V gives CDR1 SGHTA, CDR2 FQGNSA. The CDR3 length is 13 residues. The CDR3: CASSSPLFYEQYF. The CDR3 DNA sequence: TGTGCCAGCAGCTCGCCCCTATTCTACGAGCAGTACTTC. The full variable domain, in which reference TRBV7-2 and TRBJ2-7 provide the parts outside the CDR3, is GAGVSQSPSNKVTEKGKDVELRCDPISGHTALYWYRQSLGQGLEFLIYFQGNSAPDKSGLPSDRFSAERTGGSVSTLTIQRTQQEDSAVYLCASSSPLFYEQYFGPGTRLTVT.

This clonotype has just a few counts. As DNA, the CDR3 is TGTGCCAGCTCACCGATCCAAGAGACCCAGTACTTC. This translates into CASSPIQETQYF. The chain links TRBV18 to TRBJ2-5; D call uncertain. The V gene's germline CDR1 is KGHSH and CDR2 LQKENI. The CDR3 totals 12 residues. V gave up 3 bases and J gave up 1 base, with 3 bases separating them.

The V gene is TRBV5-1, the J gene TRBJ1-6, with TRBD1 matching 7 bases. The length of the CDR3 is 13 residues. V lost 5 bases to trimming and J lost 6 bases; unmatched junction nucleotides: 2. Germline V gene lookup returns CDR1 SGHRS and CDR2 YFSETQ. CDR3 protein: CASRGQINSPLHF. CDR3 coding DNA: TGCGCCAGCAGGGGACAGATTAATTCACCCCTCCACTTT.

This clonotype was counted many times. The V call is TRBV9, the J call TRBJ1-4; TRBD1 agrees at 7 bases. The CDR3 loop spans 15 amino acids. Germline CDR1 is SGDLS and CDR2 is YYNGEE. J gave up 5 bases and V 5 bases, and 9 bases lay outside the gene matches. Here the CDR3 DNA reads TGTGCCAGCAGTCCTACCGGGACAGCGAATGAAAAACTGTTTTTT. Protein sequence: CASSPTGTANEKLFF.

A few counts support this clonotype. V and J are TRBV29-1 and TRBJ2-2, with D perhaps matching TRBD2 (6 bases). Trimming left V 5 bases short and J 6 bases short, with 7 bases between. Looked up from germline, CDR1 is SQVTM and CDR2 is ANQGSEA. This CDR3 is built from 11 residues. This CDR3 reads CSVSGAGELFF. The CDR3 DNA reads TGCAGCGTTTCGGGGGCCGGGGAGCTGTTTTTT.

The chain links TRBV3-1 to TRBJ2-7; no definite D call. Looked up from germline, CDR1 is LGHDT and CDR2 is YNNKEL (reference sequence). This CDR3 has 17 amino acids. Trimming removed 0 bases at V and 2 bases at J, with 17 bases between. This CDR3 is CASSQDFLAVSPYEQYF. CDR3 DNA sequence: TGTGCCAGCAGCCAAGATTTCCTTGCGGTCTCCCCCTACGAGCAGTACTTC.

This rearrangement joins TRBV6-5 to TRBJ2-5; 9 bases line up with TRBD1. CDR1 and CDR2 from the germline V gene are MNHEY and SVGAGI. Losses at the gene ends were 5 bases for V and 6 bases for J; bases not matched to a gene: 10. The CDR3 length is 15 residues. For the CDR3, the DNA is TGTGCCAGCAGTCCCGGAACAGGGGGCGGAAAGACCCAGTACTTC. Its protein is CASSPGTGGGKTQYF.

The CDR3 is CANQTPDNYGYTF. The CDR3 region has the DNA TGTGCCAACCAGACACCGGACAACTATGGCTACACCTTC. V and J are TRBV12-3 or TRBV12-4 and TRBJ1-2; D gene ambiguous. The CDR3 has 13 residues. V lost 10 bases and J lost 2, with 14 bases in between.

This clonotype has at least ten counts. The genes are TRBV11-2 and TRBJ2-3, with TRBD2 matching 9 bases. This CDR3 comprises 16 residues. The J segment lost 9 bases and the V segment lost 5 bases, leaving 15 bases of the junction unmatched. CDR1 SGHAT and CDR2 FQNNGV come from the germline V gene. CDR3 protein: CASSPAAGGAAETQYF. In DNA, the CDR3 is TGTGCCAGCAGCCCGGCGGCGGGGGGGGCGGCTGAAACGCAGTATTTT.

The table lists this clonotype with a few counts. The chain couples TRBV5-1 to TRBJ2-1; perhaps TRBD2 as D (6 bases). Germline CDR1 is SGHRS and CDR2 is YFSETQ. V was trimmed by 7 bases and J by 0 bases, leaving 14 bases between them. This CDR3 has 15 residues. The CDR3 here is CASLSGQSSYNEQFF. The CDR3 nucleotides read TGCGCCAGCTTAAGCGGGCAGAGCTCCTACAATGAGCAGTTCTTC.

The chain employs TRBV6-6 and TRBJ1-2, with D uncertain. The CDR3 is 12 residues long. Deletions cut 5 bases from V and 5 bases from J, with 9 bases between. Germline CDR1 reads MNHNY; CDR2 reads SVGAGI (reference sequence). CDR3 nucleotides: TGTGCCAGCAGTCCCTCACAGTATGGCTACACCTTC. Protein: CASSPSQYGYTF.

J is TRBJ2-1 and V is TRBV20-1; 12 bases agree with TRBD2. Per the germline V gene, CDR1 is DFQATT and CDR2 is SNEGSKA (reference sequence). With 6 bases clipped from V and 9 bases from J, the junction kept 9 bases outside the gene matches. CDR3 length equals 14 residues. The CDR3 sequence: CSARGLAGSTEQFF. Here the CDR3 DNA reads TGCAGTGCCCGTGGACTAGCGGGGTCGACTGAGCAGTTCTTC.

V is TRBV20-1 and J is TRBJ1-1; D is undetermined. The CDR3 is 11 amino acids. V shed 6 bases and J shed 8 bases, with 13 bases lying between them. The V gene's germline CDR1 is DFQATT and CDR2 SNEGSKA (reference sequence). The DNA for the CDR3 is TGCAGTGCCGGGAGATCGGACGAAGCTTTCTTT. Translation gives CSAGRSDEAFF.

In its sample, this clonotype was seen many times. The chain carries TRBV7-8 and TRBJ2-7, with D possibly matching TRBD1 (5 bases). The germline V gene encodes CDR1 SGHVS and CDR2 FQNEAQ. This CDR3 contains 14 residues. With 8 bases removed from V and 1 base from J, the gap between germline ends came to 15 bases. The CDR3 DNA reads TGTGCCAGCTCAGAGGAAAGGGGATCCTACGAGCAGTACTTC. Its protein product is CASSEERGSYEQYF.

The chain couples TRBV7-9 to TRBJ1-2; 7 positions match TRBD1. The CDR3 is made up of 15 amino acids. CDR1 SEHNR and CDR2 FQNEAQ come from the germline V gene (reference sequence). After removal of 5 bases from V and 4 bases from J, the junction contained 10 bases not matched to a gene. The DNA of the CDR3 is TGTGCCAGCAGCACTCGGGACAGTTCCCCCTATGGCTACACCTTC. Its translation is CASSTRDSSPYGYTF.

This chain connects TRBV2 to TRBJ1-5; 12 bases are a match to TRBD1. Germline assignment: CDR1 SNHLY and CDR2 FYNNEI. This CDR3 spans 18 amino acids. With 4 bases clipped from V and 2 bases from J, the junction kept 9 bases outside the gene matches. The CDR3: CASSGGQGARIGNQPQHF. Written as DNA, the CDR3 is TGTGCCAGCAGTGGGGGACAGGGGGCGCGAATCGGCAATCAGCCCCAGCATTTT.

In this sample, this clonotype turned up a few times. The rearrangement joins TRBV7-3 to TRBJ2-3; 8 bases align to TRBD1. CDR1 and CDR2 from the germline V gene are SGHTA and FQGTGA. This CDR3 has 17 residues. V was pared by 5 bases and J by 0 bases, with 10 bases of the junction left unmatched. This CDR3 reads CASSPTPDRASTDTQYF. Here the CDR3 DNA reads TGTGCCAGCAGCCCTACCCCGGACAGGGCTAGCACAGATACGCAGTATTTT.